Below, one T cell receptor beta chain is given with its context. The data were obtained in a study of T cells in localized non-small cell lung cancer. The trim removed 1 base at V and 6 bases at J, leaving 15 bases unmatched. Germline CDR1 reads SEHNR; CDR2 reads FQNEAQ (reference sequence). This CDR3 spans 18 amino acids. Some clones are missing from TCRdb's copy, which holds only in-frame ones; the method was immunoSEQ multiplex PCR. The sample has about 64,000 clones; roughly 81% are singletons. The receptor's source is a man between 40 and 69 years old with stage II lung adenocarcinoma. Sequencing used PBMCs, obtained before any cancer treatment. This sequence joins TRBV7-9 and TRBJ2-3; 8 nucleotides match TRBD1. CDR3 sequence (DNA): TGTGCCAGCAGCTTAGGTGTGGTTGGGACAGGCTTCCCGGATACGCAGTATTTT. This sequence encodes CASSLGVVGTGFPDTQYF.